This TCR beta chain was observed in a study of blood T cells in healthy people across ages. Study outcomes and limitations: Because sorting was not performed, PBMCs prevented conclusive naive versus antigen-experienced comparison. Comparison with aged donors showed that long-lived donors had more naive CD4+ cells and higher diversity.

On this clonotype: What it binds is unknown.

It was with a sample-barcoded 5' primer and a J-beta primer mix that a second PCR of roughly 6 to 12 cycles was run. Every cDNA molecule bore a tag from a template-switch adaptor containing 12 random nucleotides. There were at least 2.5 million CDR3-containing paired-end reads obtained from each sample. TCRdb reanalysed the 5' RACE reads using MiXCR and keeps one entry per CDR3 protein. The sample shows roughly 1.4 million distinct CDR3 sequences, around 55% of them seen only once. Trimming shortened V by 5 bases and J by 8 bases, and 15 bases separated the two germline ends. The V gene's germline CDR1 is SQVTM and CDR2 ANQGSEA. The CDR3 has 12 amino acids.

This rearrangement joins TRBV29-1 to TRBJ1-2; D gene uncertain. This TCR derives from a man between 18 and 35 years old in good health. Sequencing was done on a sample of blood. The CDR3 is CSVKATQVGYTF. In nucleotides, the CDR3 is TGCAGCGTTAAGGCAACTCAGGTGGGCTACACCTTC.